Listed here are 15 T cell receptor beta chains from one sample, sequenced in a study of Tregs in tolerant kidney transplant recipients. The method was immunoSEQ multiplex PCR; TCRdb's version includes in-frame clones alone and lacks a portion of them. The sample data list 25,000 to 40,000 clones. Recipients received nonmyeloablative bone marrow transplants from related graft donors, with transient mixed chimerism. The sample here was CD4+ T cells from blood (PBMCs), taken 24 months after the transplant. All receptors derive from a human patient who received a combined kidney and bone marrow transplant. Among the T cells, some may be from the graft donor.

Turning to this clone: From the germline J gene comes the end of the CDR3, since the read stops 3 residues before it. This chain uses TRBV2 with TRBJ2-1; 16 nucleotides line up with TRBD2. J was trimmed by 6 bases and V by 7 bases; bases with no gene match: 3. CDR3 length: 15 amino acids. The germline CDR1 and CDR2 sequences are SNHLY and FYNNEI. The DNA read from the CDR3 is TGTGCCAGCACTGGGACTAGCGGGAGGGCCAATGAG. Its translation: CASTGTSGRANE. The CDR3 reads in full as CASTGTSGRANEQFF.

Details on this clone: With the read ending 3 residues before the CDR3 end, the germline J gene is used to fill in that end. The chain employs TRBV5-4 and TRBJ2-5; D tentatively reads TRBD1 or TRBD2 (6 bases each). Germline loops: CDR1 SGHNT, CDR2 YYREEE (reference sequence). The CDR3 is 16 residues long. Trimming removed 4 bases from V and 0 bases from J, with 16 bases in between. Partial CDR3 DNA: TGTGCCAGCAGCACCCCGGCGGGACACGACCAAGAGACC. This sequence encodes CASSTPAGHDQET. The entire CDR3 is CASSTPAGHDQETQYF.

On this clone: Read sequence stops 3 residues before the CDR3 end, and the germline J gene provides the missing end. The J gene is TRBJ1-5, the V gene TRBV2; 9 bases match TRBD1. V was pared by 6 bases and J by 4 bases, with 1 base of the junction left unmatched. The CDR3 runs to 13 residues. Germline-derived CDR1 and CDR2 are SNHLY and FYNNEI. The CDR3: CASRGQGNQPQHF. The DNA read from the CDR3 is TGTGCCAGCAGGGGACAGGGAAATCAGCCC.

Remarks on this clone: The sequenced fragment ends 3 residues before the CDR3 boundary, so the rest is inferred from the germline J gene. The chain employs TRBV19 and TRBJ2-3; 9 bases are shared with TRBD2. The CDR3 has 17 amino acids. In germline, CDR1 is LNHDA, CDR2 SQIVND (reference sequence). The junction had 9 bases not matched to a gene; V was cut back by 5 bases and J by 0 bases. The CDR3 DNA, read in part, is TGTGCCAGTAGTCCTTCCGTTGGGACTAGCAGCACAGATACG. Translation gives CASSPSVGTSSTDT. The CDR3 reads in full as CASSPSVGTSSTDTQYF.

Points on this clone: The missing CDR3 end, 3 residues past where the read stops, is filled in from the germline J gene. The rearrangement joins TRBV2 to TRBJ1-6; D not resolved. V gave up 4 bases and J gave up 7 bases, with 11 bases separating them. Germline V gives CDR1 SNHLY, CDR2 FYNNEI. The CDR3 extends over 14 amino acids. The CDR3 loop is CASSALPPNSPLHF. Partial CDR3 DNA: TGTGCCAGCAGTGCACTACCTCCGAATTCACCC.

The CDR3 spells CASSLARGYEQYF. The part of the CDR3 DNA that was read is TGTGCCAGCAGCTTGGCTAGGGGGTACGAG. The gene calls are TRBV5-5 and TRBJ2-7; a weak D match, TRBD1 (6 bases). The CDR3 end falls 3 residues outside the read, so it is completed with the germline J gene. CDR1 is SGHKS and CDR2 is YYEKEE in the germline V gene (reference sequence). Trimming pared 0 bases from V and 4 bases from J, leaving 8 bases between. The CDR3 length is 13 residues.

Regarding this clone: The read terminates 3 residues ahead of where the CDR3 ends, so the germline J gene completes it. The chain uses TRBV6-2 or TRBV6-3 and TRBJ2-7; 9 bases align to TRBD1. The junction had 11 bases not matched to a gene; V was cut back by 4 bases and J by 4 bases. The CDR3 loop spans 16 amino acids. CDR1 is MNHEY, CDR2 SVGEGT, per germline. The CDR3 region is CASSFHEGQGPYEQYF. The part of the CDR3 DNA that was read is TGTGCCAGCAGTTTTCATGAGGGACAGGGACCATACGAG.

With respect to this clone: The read is 3 residues too short to cover the CDR3 end, so that end is filled in from the germline J gene. This rearrangement joins TRBV19 to TRBJ2-7; 9 bases are a match to TRBD1. The CDR3 totals 15 residues. V shed 5 bases, J shed 3 bases, and the junction held 8 bases outside the gene matches. Germline V gives CDR1 LNHDA, CDR2 SQIVND (reference sequence). The CDR3 loop is CASSPKQGANYEQYF. The DNA read from the CDR3 is TGTGCCAGTAGTCCAAAACAGGGGGCGAACTACGAG.

In the case of this clone: The CDR3 is cut off 3 residues early in the read; its end comes from the germline J gene. V usage is TRBV19 and J usage is TRBJ2-1, with a weak D call TRBD1 (5 bases). Germline assignment: CDR1 LNHDA and CDR2 SQIVND (reference sequence). CDR3 size: 18 residues. Trimming removed 5 bases from V and 0 bases from J, with 20 bases in between. Partial CDR3 DNA: TGTGCCAGTAGTCCCCAGGGTCAGCCGGTCGTCTCCTACAATGAG. This encodes CASSPQGQPVVSYNE. The whole CDR3 reads CASSPQGQPVVSYNEQFF.

CDR3 bases read: TGCAGACCGACAGGGGGGAACACTGAA. It codes for CRPTGGNTE. The whole CDR3 sequence reads CRPTGGNTEAFF. The gene calls are TRBV20-1 and TRBJ1-1; 9 bases are a match to TRBD1. The CDR3 end lies 3 residues beyond the end of the read and is filled in from the germline J gene. The V gene's germline CDR1 is DFQATT and CDR2 SNEGSKA (reference sequence). The CDR3 spans 12 residues.

Details on this clone: The sequence runs out 3 residues before the end of the CDR3; the remainder is reconstructed from the germline J gene. The genes are TRBV7-6 and TRBJ2-4, with D tentatively TRBD2 (5 bases). In germline, CDR1 is SGHVS, CDR2 FNYEAQ. V gave up 1 base and J gave up 8 bases, with 18 bases separating them. The CDR3 extends over 16 amino acids. Here the CDR3 reads CASSLVAGQELDIQYF. Partial CDR3 DNA: TGTGCCAGCAGCTTAGTCGCGGGCCAGGAATTGGACATT.

Remarks on this clone: Read data end 3 residues before the CDR3 end; the end is taken from the germline J gene. The V call is TRBV19, the J call TRBJ2-7; 7 bases map to TRBD1. The ends lost 6 bases at V and 2 bases at J; junction bases unmatched: 7. Germline V gene data show CDR1 as LNHDA and CDR2 as SQIVND (reference sequence). This CDR3 comprises 14 residues. The DNA read from the CDR3 is TGTGCCAGTAGCGTCCCGGGACAGACCTACGAG. Its protein is CASSVPGQTYE. The CDR3 as a whole reads CASSVPGQTYEQYF.

In regard to this clone: The read is 3 residues too short to cover the CDR3 end, so that end is filled in from the germline J gene. This chain connects TRBV19 to TRBJ2-1; TRBD2 aligns across 10 bases. J gave up 5 bases and V 5 bases, and 3 bases lay outside the gene matches. This CDR3 has 14 residues. In germline, CDR1 is LNHDA, CDR2 SQIVND (reference sequence). The CDR3 protein is CASSALAGDNEQFF. The DNA read from the CDR3 is TGTGCCAGTAGTGCTCTAGCGGGGGACAATGAG.

With regard to this clone: The CDR3 is cut off 3 residues early in the read; its end comes from the germline J gene. The chain couples TRBV20-1 to TRBJ2-7, with D tentatively TRBD1 (5 bases). Trimming pared 6 bases from V and 4 bases from J, leaving 16 bases between. Germline CDR1 DFQATT, CDR2 SNEGSKA (reference sequence). The CDR3 extends over 13 amino acids. The covered CDR3 bases are TGCAGTGCCCCCCCCCACGACAGATACGAG. Residues: CSAPPHDRYE. The entire CDR3 protein reads CSAPPHDRYEQYF.

A remark on this clone: The CDR3 is cut off 3 residues early in the read; its end comes from the germline J gene. The rearrangement joins TRBV18 to TRBJ2-5; maybe TRBD2 (6 bases). The V end was cut by 1 base, the J end by 3 bases, with 15 bases between. From germline, CDR1 is KGHSH and CDR2 LQKENI. The CDR3 is made up of 16 amino acids. Here the CDR3 reads CASSPLAAVREETQYF. The CDR3 bases that were read are TGTGCCAGCTCACCACTAGCGGCCGTAAGGGAAGAGACC.